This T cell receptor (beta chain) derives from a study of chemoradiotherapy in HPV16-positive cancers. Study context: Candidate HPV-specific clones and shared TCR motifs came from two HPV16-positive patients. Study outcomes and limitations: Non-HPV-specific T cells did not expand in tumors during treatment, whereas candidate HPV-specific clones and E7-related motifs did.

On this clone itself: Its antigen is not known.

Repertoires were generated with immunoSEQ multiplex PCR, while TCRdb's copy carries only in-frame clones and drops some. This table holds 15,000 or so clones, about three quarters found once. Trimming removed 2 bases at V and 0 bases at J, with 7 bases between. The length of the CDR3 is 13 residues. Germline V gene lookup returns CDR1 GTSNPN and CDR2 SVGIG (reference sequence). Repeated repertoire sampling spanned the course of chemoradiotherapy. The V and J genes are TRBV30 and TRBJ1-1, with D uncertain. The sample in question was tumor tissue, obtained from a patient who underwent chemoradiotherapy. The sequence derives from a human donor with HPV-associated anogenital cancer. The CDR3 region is CAWSIDVNTEAFF. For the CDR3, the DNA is TGTGCCTGGAGTATCGACGTGAACACTGAAGCTTTCTTT.